The 14 T cell receptor beta chains below come from one sample, sequenced in a study of regulatory T cells in long-lasting Graves disease. The time point: newly diagnosed GD, antithyroid drugs for less than 3 months. Researchers made the TCR library from RNA that was extracted from PBMCs. Arm-PCR of CDR3 regions and iRepertoire HTBI primers were the basis on which TCR beta libraries were built. TCRdb re-called the multiplex PCR reads through MiXCR, storing one row per CDR3 protein. The table records about 400,000 distinct CDR3 sequences, 15% to 20% of them present only once. Another study also made use of these data, one on T cells in Graves' hyperthyroidism and ophthalmopathy.

The source material was peripheral blood mononuclear cells (PBMCs), sampled at new diagnosis, from a patient treated with antithyroid drugs. These receptors were obtained from a woman under 30 with Graves disease.

In its sample, this clonotype was seen a few times. DNA for the CDR3: TGTGCCAGCCGACCCGTCGGCCGGGGGGACACTGAAGCTTTCTTT. This translates into CASRPVGRGDTEAFF. V gene TRBV7-9 combines with J gene TRBJ1-1; a possible D gene is TRBD1 (5 bases). The length of the CDR3 is 15 residues. Trimming stripped 8 bases from V and 3 bases from J, with 19 bases between. Germline V gene lookup returns CDR1 SEHNR and CDR2 FQNEAQ (reference sequence).

This clonotype appeared many times. V gene TRBV3-1 combines with J gene TRBJ2-2; TRBD2 matches 7 bases. CDR1 is LGHDT and CDR2 is YNNKEL in the germline V gene (reference sequence). Trimming cost V 2 bases and J 4 bases; bases outside gene matches: 7. There are 16 residues in the CDR3. As DNA, the CDR3 is TGTGCCAGCAGCCAACACGGGGCTAGCGGCACCGGGGAGCTGTTTTTT. It encodes CASSQHGASGTGELFF.

This clonotype was counted only a few times. The V gene is TRBV19, the J gene TRBJ2-5, with D unresolved. Germline V gene lookup returns CDR1 LNHDA and CDR2 SQIVND (reference sequence). This CDR3 spans 16 amino acids. Trimming left V 5 bases short and J 5 bases short, with 21 bases between. The CDR3 spells CASSLGGGAYVETQYF. The CDR3 DNA sequence: TGTGCCAGTAGTCTCGGTGGCGGTGCGTATGTGGAGACCCAGTACTTC.

The chain carries TRBV13 and TRBJ1-6; D may be TRBD1 (6 bases). The V gene's germline CDR1 is PRHDT and CDR2 FYEKMQ (reference sequence). Trimming removed 0 bases from V and 12 bases from J, with 15 bases in between. The CDR3 contains 15 residues. CDR3 in DNA: TGTGCCAGCAGCTTAGGGGTTGGCAGGGGTCAACCCCTCCACTTT. This codes for CASSLGVGRGQPLHF.

The rearrangement links TRBV6-1 to TRBJ2-1; a weak D match, TRBD2 (5 bases). Germline assignment: CDR1 MNHNS and CDR2 SASEGT. V shed 6 bases and J shed 7 bases, with 28 bases lying between them. The CDR3 sequence is 18 residues long. CDR3 protein: CASSARVRPRTGWNEQFF. The CDR3 DNA is TGTGCCAGCAGCGCACGGGTACGGCCCCGGACGGGATGGAATGAGCAGTTCTTC.

This clonotype was detected ten times or more. The chain carries TRBV15 and TRBJ2-5; 8 bases line up with TRBD1. Germline CDR1 LNHNV, CDR2 YYDKDF (reference sequence). The CDR3 totals 17 residues. The trim removed 5 bases at V and 2 bases at J, leaving 13 bases unmatched. The CDR3: CATSPHLRQGPQETQYF. The CDR3 DNA reads as TGTGCCACCAGCCCACACCTTCGACAGGGGCCTCAAGAGACCCAGTACTTC.

At least ten counts were recorded for this clonotype. The chain links TRBV24-1 to TRBJ2-5; the match to TRBD2 covers 9 bases. Per the germline V gene, CDR1 is KGHDR and CDR2 is SFDVKD. Unmatched junction bases numbered 2, after V lost 1 base and J lost 0 bases. This CDR3 contains 16 residues. The CDR3 sequence: CATSDFSGSNQETQYF. CDR3 DNA sequence: TGTGCCACCAGTGATTTTAGCGGGAGCAACCAAGAGACCCAGTACTTC.

The sample holds many counts of this clonotype. The V call is TRBV15, the J call TRBJ2-3, with 11 bases aligning to TRBD2. The germline V gene encodes CDR1 LNHNV and CDR2 YYDKDF (reference sequence). V shed 3 bases and J 0 bases; nucleotides not matched to a gene: 5. This CDR3 spans 17 amino acids. The CDR3 DNA is TGTGCCACCAGCAGCGATTTAGCGGGGGGGAGCACAGATACGCAGTATTTT. Translation: CATSSDLAGGSTDTQYF.

Many counts were recorded for this clonotype. J is TRBJ1-1 and V is TRBV6-5, with 8 bases aligning to TRBD1. V lost 2 bases, J lost 3 bases, and 5 bases stayed unmatched. CDR3 length equals 15 residues. Germline V CDR1 and CDR2: MNHEY, SVGAGI. CDR3 in DNA: TGTGCCAGCAGTTACCGGACAGGGAGTTACACTGAAGCTTTCTTT. Translation: CASSYRTGSYTEAFF.

The sample holds many counts of this clonotype. The chain employs TRBV10-3 and TRBJ2-7; TRBD1 agrees at 7 bases. The CDR3 length is 15 residues. After removal of 0 bases from V and 0 bases from J, the junction contained 2 bases not matched to a gene. Germline CDR1 is ENHRY and CDR2 is SYGVKD. CDR3: CAISESGQISYEQYF. CDR3 DNA sequence: TGTGCCATCAGTGAGTCGGGACAGATCTCCTACGAGCAGTACTTC.

The rearrangement uses TRBV5-1 and TRBJ2-3, with D possibly TRBD1 on 6 matching bases. The V gene lost 3 bases and the J gene lost 2 bases, with 16 bases spanning the gap. The germline V gene has CDR1 SGHRS and CDR2 YFSETQ. The CDR3 runs 16 residues. CDR3 residues: CASSYRAQPHTDTQYF. The CDR3 DNA follows: TGCGCCAGCAGCTACAGGGCCCAGCCACACACAGATACGCAGTATTTT. Full variable domain (remainder filled in from reference TRBV5-1 and TRBJ2-3): KAGVTQTPRYLIKTRGQQVTLSCSPISGHRSVSWYQQTPGQGLQFLFEYFSETQRNKGNFPGRFSGRQFSNSRSEMNVSTLELGDSALYLCASSYRAQPHTDTQYFGPGTRLTVL.

This chain uses TRBV7-8 with TRBJ2-2, with D tentatively TRBD1 (6 bases). Trimming removed 5 bases from V and 2 bases from J, with 18 bases in between. Germline V gives CDR1 SGHVS, CDR2 FQNEAQ. The CDR3 sequence is 17 residues long. The CDR3 nucleotides are TGTGCCAGCAGCCTTCTAGCCGGGACAACTAACACCGGGGAGCTGTTTTTT. The encoded protein is CASSLLAGTTNTGELFF.

This clonotype was detected ten times or more. This sequence joins TRBV11-2 and TRBJ2-7; TRBD1 might be the D (6 bases). Trimming took 1 base from V and 1 from J, leaving 11 bases between them. Germline V lookup: CDR1 SGHAT, CDR2 FQNNGV. This CDR3 is 15 amino acids long. The CDR3 region has the DNA TGTGCCAGCAGCTTAGGGCCCACAGGGTCCTACGAGCAGTACTTC. Its protein product is CASSLGPTGSYEQYF. Full variable domain (missing parts from reference TRBV11-2 and TRBJ2-7): EAGVAQSPRYKIIEKRQSVAFWCNPISGHATLYWYQQILGQGPKLLIQFQNNGVVDDSQLPKDRFSAERLKGVDSTLKIQPAKLEDSAVYLCASSLGPTGSYEQYFGPGTRLTVT.

The genes are TRBV12-3 or TRBV12-4 and TRBJ2-7, with D perhaps TRBD2 (5 bases). With 2 bases removed from V and 7 bases from J, the gap between germline ends came to 21 bases. This CDR3 contains 16 residues. The CDR3 region is CASSLWSTSLGEEQYF. The CDR3 DNA reads as TGTGCCAGCAGTTTATGGTCCACGAGCCTCGGGGAGGAGCAGTACTTC.